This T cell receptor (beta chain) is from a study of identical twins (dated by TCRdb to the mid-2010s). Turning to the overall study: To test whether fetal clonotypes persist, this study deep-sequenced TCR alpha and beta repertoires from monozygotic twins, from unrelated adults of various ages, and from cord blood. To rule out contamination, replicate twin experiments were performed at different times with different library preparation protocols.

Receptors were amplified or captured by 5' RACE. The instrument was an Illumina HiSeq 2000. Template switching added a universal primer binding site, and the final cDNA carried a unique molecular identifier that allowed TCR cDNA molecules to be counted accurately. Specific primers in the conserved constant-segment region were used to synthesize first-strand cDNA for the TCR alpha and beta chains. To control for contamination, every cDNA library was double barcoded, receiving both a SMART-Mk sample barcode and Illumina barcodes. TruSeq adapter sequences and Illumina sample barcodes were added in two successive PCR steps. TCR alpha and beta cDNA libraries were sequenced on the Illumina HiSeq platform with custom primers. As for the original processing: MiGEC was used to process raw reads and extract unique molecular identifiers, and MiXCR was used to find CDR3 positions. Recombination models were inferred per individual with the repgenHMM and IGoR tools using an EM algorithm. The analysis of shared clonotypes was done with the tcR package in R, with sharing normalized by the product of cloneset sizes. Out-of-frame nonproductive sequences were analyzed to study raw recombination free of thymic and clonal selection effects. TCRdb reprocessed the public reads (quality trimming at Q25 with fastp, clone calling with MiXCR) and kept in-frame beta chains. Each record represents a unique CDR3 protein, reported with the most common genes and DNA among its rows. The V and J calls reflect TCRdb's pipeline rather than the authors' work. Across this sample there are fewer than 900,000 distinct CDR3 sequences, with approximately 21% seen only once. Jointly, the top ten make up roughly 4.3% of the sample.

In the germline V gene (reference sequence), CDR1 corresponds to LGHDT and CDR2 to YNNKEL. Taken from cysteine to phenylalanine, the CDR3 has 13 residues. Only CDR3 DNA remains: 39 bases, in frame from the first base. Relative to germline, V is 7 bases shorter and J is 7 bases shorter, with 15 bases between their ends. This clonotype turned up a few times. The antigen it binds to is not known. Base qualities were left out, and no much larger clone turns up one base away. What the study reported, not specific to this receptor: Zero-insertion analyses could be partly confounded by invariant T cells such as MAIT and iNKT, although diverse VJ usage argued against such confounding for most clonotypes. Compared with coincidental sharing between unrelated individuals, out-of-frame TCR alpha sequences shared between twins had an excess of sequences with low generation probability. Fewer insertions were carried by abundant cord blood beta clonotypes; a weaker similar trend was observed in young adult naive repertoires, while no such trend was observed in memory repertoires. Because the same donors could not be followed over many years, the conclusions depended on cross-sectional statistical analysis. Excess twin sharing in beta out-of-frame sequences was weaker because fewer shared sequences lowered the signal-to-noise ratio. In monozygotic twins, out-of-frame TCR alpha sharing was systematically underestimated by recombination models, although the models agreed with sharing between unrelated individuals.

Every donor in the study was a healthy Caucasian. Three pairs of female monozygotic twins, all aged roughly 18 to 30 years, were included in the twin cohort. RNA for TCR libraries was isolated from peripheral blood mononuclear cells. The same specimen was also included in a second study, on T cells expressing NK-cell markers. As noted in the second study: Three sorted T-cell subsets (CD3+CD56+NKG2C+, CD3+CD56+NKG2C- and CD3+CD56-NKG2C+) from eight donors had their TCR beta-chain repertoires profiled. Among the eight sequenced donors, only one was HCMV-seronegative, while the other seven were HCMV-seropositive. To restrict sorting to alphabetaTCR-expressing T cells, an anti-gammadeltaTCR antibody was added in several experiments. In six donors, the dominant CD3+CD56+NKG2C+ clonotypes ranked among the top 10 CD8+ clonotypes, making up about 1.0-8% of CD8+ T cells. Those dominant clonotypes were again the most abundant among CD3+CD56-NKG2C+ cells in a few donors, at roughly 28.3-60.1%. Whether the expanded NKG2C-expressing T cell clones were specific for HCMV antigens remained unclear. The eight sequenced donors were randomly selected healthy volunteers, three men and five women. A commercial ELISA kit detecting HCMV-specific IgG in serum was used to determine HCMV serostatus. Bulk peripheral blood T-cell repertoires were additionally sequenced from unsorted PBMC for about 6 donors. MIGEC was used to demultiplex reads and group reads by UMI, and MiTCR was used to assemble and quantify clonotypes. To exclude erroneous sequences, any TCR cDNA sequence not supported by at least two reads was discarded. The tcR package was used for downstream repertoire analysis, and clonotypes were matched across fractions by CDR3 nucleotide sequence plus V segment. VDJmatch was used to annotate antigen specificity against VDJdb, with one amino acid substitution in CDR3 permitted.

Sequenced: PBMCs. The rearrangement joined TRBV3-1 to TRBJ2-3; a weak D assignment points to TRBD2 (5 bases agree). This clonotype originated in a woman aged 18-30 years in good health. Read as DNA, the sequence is TGTGCCAGCACCACTGGAGGACGTCATACGCAGTATTTT. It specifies CASTTGGRHTQYF.